This is a list of T cell receptor beta chains from one sample in a study of cytomegalovirus exposure and HLA in healthy donors. The data were produced by immunoSEQ multiplex PCR, yet TCRdb's version contains in-frame clones alone and is incomplete. The sample records about 130,000 clones, 60% to 85% being singletons. The specimen sequenced was PBMCs. The receptors were gathered from a man aged 30 to 45 in good health and CMV-seronegative. The CDR3 runs from the conserved cysteine through the conserved F or W. A D gene is named only where the DNA matches it firmly. Only some rows state a clone size, as once, few, many or a class for expanded clones.

v_gene	d_gene	j_gene	abundance	CDR3aa	CDR3nt
TRBV12-5	TRBD1	TRBJ1-1	.	CASGSDRGHNTEAFF	TGTGCTAGTGGTTCCGACAGGGGGCACAACACTGAAGCTTTCTTT
TRBV28	.	TRBJ1-1	few	CASMSGGAGEAFF	TGTGCCAGCATGTCGGGGGGCGCGGGTGAAGCTTTCTTT
TRBV7-8	.	TRBJ2-1	once	CASSFRGGAYNEQFF	TGTGCCAGCAGCTTTAGGGGGGGGGCTTACAATGAGCAGTTCTTC
TRBV30	TRBD1	TRBJ1-1	.	CAWRTGITEAFF	TGTGCCTGGAGGACAGGGATCACTGAAGCTTTCTTT
TRBV19	.	TRBJ1-6	.	CASRFQGYSPLHF	TGTGCCAGTAGGTTCCAGGGGTATTCACCCCTCCACTTT
TRBV5-1	TRBD1	TRBJ2-3	.	CASSLATTGGTDTQYF	TGCGCCAGCAGCTTGGCCACAACAGGGGGAACAGATACGCAGTATTTT
TRBV5-1	.	TRBJ2-7	.	CASSPRWEPYEQYF	TGCGCCAGCAGCCCCCGGTGGGAGCCCTACGAGCAGTACTTC
TRBV11-2	.	TRBJ1-1	.	CASSLGPSRDTEAFF	TGTGCCAGCAGCTTGGGGCCTTCTAGGGACACTGAAGCTTTCTTT
TRBV19	.	TRBJ1-1	.	CASHGLRALDNTEAFF	TGTGCCAGTCATGGGCTCAGGGCCCTGGACAACACTGAAGCTTTCTTT
TRBV6-4	TRBD2	TRBJ2-1	.	CASRGQRELENEQFF	TGTGCCAGCAGGGGCCAGCGGGAGTTAGAGAATGAGCAGTTCTTC
TRBV2	TRBD1	TRBJ2-1	.	CASSGGSGTGSYNEQFF	TGTGCCAGCAGTGGGGGCTCCGGGACAGGTTCCTACAATGAGCAGTTCTTC
TRBV5-4	TRBD2	TRBJ2-1	.	CASQKASLAEAGEQFF	TGTGCCAGCCAAAAAGCGTCGCTAGCGGAGGCGGGTGAGCAGTTCTTC
TRBV11-3	TRBD2	TRBJ2-1	once	CASSPSGGGAYNEQFF	TGTGCCAGCAGCCCCTCCGGGGGGGGTGCCTACAATGAGCAGTTCTTC
TRBV9	.	TRBJ2-3	.	CASSVSSGPTDTQYF	TGTGCCAGCAGCGTATCGAGCGGCCCCACAGATACGCAGTATTTT
TRBV6-6	.	TRBJ1-1	.	CASIVFRQMNTEAFF	TGTGCCAGCATCGTTTTCCGACAGATGAACACTGAAGCTTTCTTT
TRBV6-7	TRBD1	TRBJ1-2	.	CASSYLTGGDYGYTF	TGTGCCAGCAGTTACCTGACAGGGGGTGACTATGGCTACACCTTC
TRBV5-1	.	TRBJ1-1	.	CASSLEPPGVNTEAFF	TGCGCCAGCAGCTTGGAGCCTCCAGGGGTGAACACTGAAGCTTTCTTT
TRBV6-1	TRBD1	TRBJ1-2	.	CASSKDRIYGYTF	TGTGCCAGCAGTAAGGACAGGATCTATGGCTACACCTTC
TRBV10-1	TRBD1	TRBJ2-2	few	CASSRDRGTGELFF	TGCGCCAGCAGTAGGGACAGGGGCACCGGGGAGCTGTTTTTT
TRBV28	.	TRBJ1-1	.	CASSNERIGWSWNTEAFF	TGTGCCAGCAGTAACGAAAGGATCGGGTGGTCGTGGAACACTGAAGCTTTCTTT
TRBV28	TRBD1	TRBJ2-7	.	CASSYQLDRGFYEQYF	TGTGCCAGCAGTTATCAACTTGACAGGGGATTTTACGAGCAGTACTTC
TRBV19	TRBD1	TRBJ2-1	.	CASIPGTGMYNEQFF	TGTGCCAGTATCCCCGGGACAGGAATGTACAATGAGCAGTTCTTC
TRBV27	.	TRBJ1-4	.	CASSYPPFKSPNEKLFF	TGTGCCAGCAGTTATCCCCCCTTTAAAAGCCCTAATGAAAAACTGTTTTTT
TRBV12-2	.	TRBJ1-6	.	CASRFLYTTGGVRSYNSPLHF	TGTGCAAGTCGCTTTCTATACACGACAGGGGGCGTCAGGTCCTATAATTCACCCCTCCACTTT
TRBV28	.	TRBJ2-1	few	CATLDSAQPLEQFF	TGTGCCACCTTGGACTCCGCCCAGCCCCTAGAGCAGTTCTTC
TRBV29-1	.	TRBJ1-1	.	CSVCDRPTEAFF	TGCAGCGTTTGTGACAGGCCCACTGAAGCTTTCTTT
TRBV5-5	.	TRBJ2-3	.	CASSLGVGAADTQYF	TGTGCCAGCAGCTTGGGGGTAGGGGCGGCAGATACGCAGTATTTT
TRBV11-3	.	TRBJ2-7	few	CASSPERGGNEQYF	TGTGCCAGCAGCCCCGAAAGGGGAGGAAACGAGCAGTACTTC
TRBV10-3	.	TRBJ1-2	few	CAISPRQVTNYGYTF	TGTGCCATCAGCCCAAGACAGGTTACTAACTATGGCTACACCTTC
TRBV18	TRBD1	TRBJ2-1	.	CASLGTGVREGQDEQFF	TGTGCCAGCTTAGGGACAGGGGTCCGGGAGGGCCAAGATGAGCAGTTCTTC
TRBV11-3	.	TRBJ2-1	.	CASSSPITREQFF	TGTGCCAGCAGCTCCCCAATTACTAGAGAGCAGTTCTTC
TRBV30	.	TRBJ2-7	.	CAWSVGGTYEQYF	TGTGCCTGGAGTGTAGGCGGTACCTACGAGCAGTACTTC
TRBV7-8	.	TRBJ1-1	.	CASSLGPGGGDTEAFF	TGTGCCAGCAGCTTAGGCCCCGGTGGGGGGGACACTGAAGCTTTCTTT